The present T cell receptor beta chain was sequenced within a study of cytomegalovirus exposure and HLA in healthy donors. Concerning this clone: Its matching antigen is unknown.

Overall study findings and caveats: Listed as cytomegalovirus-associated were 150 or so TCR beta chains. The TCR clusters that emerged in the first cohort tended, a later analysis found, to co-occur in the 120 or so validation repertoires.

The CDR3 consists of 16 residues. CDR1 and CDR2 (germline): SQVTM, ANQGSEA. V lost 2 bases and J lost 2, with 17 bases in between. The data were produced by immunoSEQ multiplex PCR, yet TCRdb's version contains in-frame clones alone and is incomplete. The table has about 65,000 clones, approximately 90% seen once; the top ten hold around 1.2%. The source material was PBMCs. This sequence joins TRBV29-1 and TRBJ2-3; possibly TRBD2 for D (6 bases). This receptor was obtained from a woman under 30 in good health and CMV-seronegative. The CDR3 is CSVELRLVINTDTQYF. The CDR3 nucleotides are TGCAGCGTTGAACTGCGACTAGTGATCAACACAGATACGCAGTATTTT.